This passage covers 3 T cell receptor beta chains from one sample sequenced in a study of CD8 T cells in ankylosing spondylitis. MiXCR was run by TCRdb on the 5' RACE reads, yielding one entry per CDR3 protein. This sample yields about 150,000 distinct CDR3 sequences, of which around 43% are seen a single time; 13% to 15% belongs to the top ten. Input material: synovial fluid, either unsorted or a sorted T cell fraction (not recorded which). The receptors were sampled from a male donor with ankylosing spondylitis.

The V gene is TRBV6-1, the J gene TRBJ2-5; 12 nucleotides align to TRBD2. The germline V gene has CDR1 MNHNS and CDR2 SASEGT. The CDR3 has 17 amino acids. J was trimmed by 1 base and V by 5 bases; bases with no gene match: 8. CDR3 nucleotide sequence: TGTGCCAGCAGTCCCCAGACTAGCGGGGGCCTCCAAGAGACCCAGTACTTC. It specifies CASSPQTSGGLQETQYF.

The rearrangement links TRBV7-2 to TRBJ2-7; either TRBD1 or TRBD2 may fit D (6 bases each). Germline V gene lookup returns CDR1 SGHTA and CDR2 FQGNSA. The V and J ends lost 5 bases and 3 bases respectively, with 20 bases between them. This CDR3 is built from 16 residues. The CDR3: CASSPGGIWEVYEQYF. The CDR3 DNA reads as TGTGCCAGCAGCCCCGGGGGCATTTGGGAAGTCTACGAGCAGTACTTC.

V is TRBV4-1 and J is TRBJ2-7, with a tentative D call TRBD1 (6 bases). Trimming took 5 bases from V and 5 from J, leaving 16 bases between them. The CDR3 extends over 14 amino acids. Germline assignment: CDR1 MGHRA and CDR2 YSYEKL. CDR3 in DNA: TGCGCCAGCAGCGCTATCCAGGGGAGTGACGAGCAGTACTTC. Protein: CASSAIQGSDEQYF.